The rows below give T cell receptor beta chains drawn from one sample of a study of blood T cells in healthy people across ages. TCRdb independently ran MiXCR on the 5' RACE reads; one entry per CDR3 protein. The sample yields some 800,000 distinct CDR3 sequences, around two fifths seen once. The sequenced sample was blood. The receptors derive from a man aged 55 to 70 in good health. The CDR3 runs from the conserved cysteine through the conserved F or W. A D gene is named only where the DNA matches it firmly. Clone sizes are given selectively: once, few, many, or a class where the clone is expanded.

clone_size	d_call	v_call	j_call	cdr3_aa	cdr3_nt
few	-	TRBV6-2/TRBV6-3	TRBJ2-7	CASSPGSIAYEQYF	TGTGCCAGCAGCCCCGGGAGCATAGCCTACGAGCAGTACTTC
-	TRBD1	TRBV6-1	TRBJ1-5	CASSEMDRGWNNQPQHF	TGTGCCAGCAGTGAAATGGACAGGGGCTGGAACAATCAGCCCCAGCATTTT
-	TRBD1	TRBV6-4	TRBJ2-3	CASRPPYRGPDTQYF	TGTGCCAGCAGACCGCCCTACAGGGGGCCTGATACGCAGTATTTT
few	TRBD1	TRBV20-1	TRBJ2-7	CSATKTGTAYEQYF	TGCAGTGCTACGAAAACCGGGACAGCTTACGAGCAGTACTTC
few	-	TRBV6-5	TRBJ2-1	CASTGPSYNEQFF	TGTGCCAGTACAGGGCCCTCCTACAATGAGCAGTTCTTC
-	-	TRBV29-1	TRBJ2-1	CSVGPGLDNEQFF	TGCAGCGTTGGTCCGGGACTGGACAATGAGCAGTTCTTC
-	-	TRBV24-1	TRBJ2-3	CATSEAGPTDTQYF	TGTGCCACCAGTGAGGCGGGTCCCACAGATACGCAGTATTTT
-	-	TRBV3-1	TRBJ2-1	CASSQEPVREQFF	TGTGCCAGCAGCCAAGAACCAGTTCGGGAGCAGTTCTTC
-	-	TRBV15	TRBJ1-2	CATSRDSQEGLEINGYTF	TGTGCCACCAGCAGAGACAGCCAGGAGGGACTTGAAATAAATGGCTACACCTTC
-	TRBD1	TRBV3-1	TRBJ2-5	CASRGQGQGETQYF	TGTGCCAGCAGAGGACAGGGACAGGGGGAAACCCAGTACTTC
-	-	TRBV28	TRBJ1-5	CASSLTWEGRPQHF	TGTGCCAGCAGTCTAACGTGGGAGGGTCGGCCCCAGCATTTT
few	TRBD2	TRBV5-1	TRBJ2-1	CASSSTSGGSGYEQFF	TGCGCCAGCAGTTCTACTAGCGGGGGGTCGGGCTATGAGCAGTTCTTC
-	-	TRBV11-1	TRBJ1-2	CASSVWTGQDGYTF	TGTGCCAGCAGCGTATGGACCGGGCAGGATGGCTACACCTTC
-	-	TRBV7-9	TRBJ2-1	CASSEPFDSYNEQFF	TGTGCCAGCAGCGAACCCTTCGACTCCTACAATGAGCAGTTCTTC
few	-	TRBV4-3	TRBJ2-7	CASQGQPGAEQYF	TGCGCCAGCCAAGGCCAACCGGGGGCCGAGCAGTACTTC
few	-	TRBV12-3/TRBV12-4	TRBJ2-7	CASSLLGQLYEQYF	TGTGCCAGCAGTCTTCTAGGACAGCTCTACGAGCAGTACTTC